A selection of T cell receptor beta chains follows, all from one sample in a study of regulatory T cells in long-lasting Graves disease. TCRdb reprocessed the multiplex PCR reads via MiXCR and lists one record per CDR3 protein. The sample holds approximately 350,000 distinct CDR3 sequences, 15% to 20% seen once. The same data also contributed to another study, on T cells in Graves' hyperthyroidism and ophthalmopathy.

Here the sequenced sample was peripheral blood mononuclear cells (PBMCs), taken at new diagnosis, from a patient treated with antithyroid drugs. These TCRs come from a woman aged 18 to 35 with Graves disease. Each CDR3 is given with its conserved first and last residue. A D gene is named only where the DNA matches it firmly. Clone size, where shown, is once, few, many, or a class for clones that have expanded.

V: TRBV27; size: many; D: -; J: TRBJ2-3; CDR3: CASSLGAAATDTQYF; DNA: TGTGCCAGCAGTTTAGGGGCGGCGGCCACAGATACGCAGTATTTT
V: TRBV11-2; size: many; D: -; J: TRBJ1-5; CDR3: CASSPSTGAYSNQPQHF; DNA: TGTGCCAGCAGTCCATCGACAGGAGCTTATAGCAATCAGCCCCAGCATTTT
V: TRBV27; size: many; D: -; J: TRBJ2-3; CDR3: CASSFGGWGRSADTQYF; DNA: TGTGCCAGCAGTTTCGGGGGTTGGGGAAGGTCCGCAGATACGCAGTATTTT
V: TRBV4-2; size: few; D: -; J: TRBJ2-7; CDR3: CASSQALLASSYEQYF; DNA: TGTGCCAGCAGCCAAGCCCTTCTAGCGAGCTCCTACGAGCAGTACTTC
V: TRBV7-9; size: -; D: TRBD1; J: TRBJ2-7; CDR3: CASSFAGQGISYEQYF; DNA: TGTGCCAGCAGCTTCGCGGGACAGGGGATATCCTACGAGCAGTACTTC
V: TRBV20-1; size: many; D: -; J: TRBJ2-6; CDR3: CSARGGRGANVLTF; DNA: TGCAGTGCTAGAGGTGGGCGCGGGGCCAACGTCCTGACTTTC
V: TRBV6-2/TRBV6-3; size: few; D: -; J: TRBJ1-5; CDR3: CASGEGFGNQPQHF; DNA: TGTGCCAGCGGAGAGGGGTTCGGCAATCAGCCCCAGCATTTT
V: TRBV19; size: few; D: TRBD1; J: TRBJ1-1; CDR3: CASIRTGGQEAFF; DNA: TGTGCCAGTATAAGGACAGGGGGCCAAGAAGCTTTCTTT
V: TRBV20-1; size: many; D: -; J: TRBJ2-7; CDR3: CSANRGYSYEQYF; DNA: TGCAGTGCTAACCGGGGTTACTCCTACGAGCAGTACTTC
V: TRBV7-9; size: -; D: TRBD2; J: TRBJ2-2; CDR3: CASISSRLAGTNTGELFF; DNA: TGTGCCAGCATTTCGTCTCGACTAGCGGGAACTAACACCGGGGAGCTGTTTTTT
V: TRBV20-1; size: few; D: TRBD2; J: TRBJ2-4; CDR3: CSAALGGGGQYF; DNA: TGCAGTGCCGCCCTCGGCGGGGGGGGGCAGTACTTC
V: TRBV19; size: -; D: -; J: TRBJ1-4; CDR3: CASSPLTPRVGEKLFF; DNA: TGTGCCAGTAGCCCCCTGACTCCACGTGTAGGGGAAAAACTGTTTTTT
V: TRBV11-2; size: many; D: -; J: TRBJ2-2; CDR3: CASRPTGNTGELFF; DNA: TGTGCCAGCAGGCCTACAGGGAACACCGGGGAGCTGTTTTTT
V: TRBV24-1; size: -; D: -; J: TRBJ2-5; CDR3: CATSDLVPGSLGETQYF; DNA: TGTGCCACCAGTGATTTAGTTCCCGGCAGCCTTGGGGAGACCCAGTACTTC
V: TRBV12-3/TRBV12-4; size: many; D: -; J: TRBJ1-6; CDR3: CASAPGERAGPLHF; DNA: TGTGCCAGCGCACCAGGGGAACGGGCGGGACCCCTCCACTTT
V: TRBV20-1; size: -; D: -; J: TRBJ2-3; CDR3: CSALPPRVGTDTQYF; DNA: TGCAGTGCTTTACCCCCGAGAGTCGGCACAGATACGCAGTATTTT
V: TRBV28; size: many; D: TRBD2; J: TRBJ2-1; CDR3: CASRIGTSTHEQFF; DNA: TGTGCCAGCAGAATTGGGACTAGCACGCATGAGCAGTTCTTC
V: TRBV20-1; size: many; D: -; J: TRBJ1-1; CDR3: CSARSAENTEAFF; DNA: TGCAGTGCTAGATCCGCGGAGAACACTGAAGCTTTCTTT
V: TRBV5-4; size: few; D: TRBD1; J: TRBJ2-3; CDR3: CASSLGRGITDTQYF; DNA: TGTGCCAGCAGCTTGGGCAGGGGGATCACAGATACGCAGTATTTT
V: TRBV12-3/TRBV12-4; size: -; D: TRBD1; J: TRBJ1-4; CDR3: CASSLQPPGQGVEYEKLFF; DNA: TGTGCCAGCAGTCTCCAACCTCCGGGACAGGGAGTTGAGTATGAAAAACTGTTTTTT
V: TRBV2; size: many; D: -; J: TRBJ1-6; CDR3: CASSDREYNSPLHF; DNA: TGTGCCAGCAGTGACAGGGAGTATAATTCACCCCTCCACTTT
V: TRBV5-4; size: few; D: TRBD1; J: TRBJ2-3; CDR3: CASSLAGQGVQDTQYF; DNA: TGTGCCAGCAGCTTGGCGGGACAGGGGGTTCAAGATACGCAGTATTTT
V: TRBV10-3; size: many; D: -; J: TRBJ2-1; CDR3: CAISDPGAAYNEQFF; DNA: TGTGCCATCAGTGACCCCGGCGCGGCTTACAATGAGCAGTTCTTC